The 22 T cell receptor beta chains in this list originate from one sample, sequenced in a study of blood T cell repertoires in COVID-19. Only in-frame clones appear in the TCRdb table, and some are missing; sequencing was by immunoSEQ multiplex PCR. The sample has roughly 50,000 clones, 80% to 90% seen once. The specimen sequenced was peripheral blood. These receptors were obtained from a woman aged 55-70 years with acute or convalescent COVID-19.

The chain joins TRBV18 to TRBJ1-4, with TRBD1 identical over 8 bases. Trimming at V came to 3 bases and at J to 0 bases, leaving 6 bases not matched to a gene. The CDR3 is 17 residues long. Germline V gene sequence: CDR1 KGHSH, CDR2 LQKENI. CDR3 DNA: TGTGCCAGCTCACCGGGCCAGGGGGCTGCAACTAATGAAAAACTGTTTTTT. Protein: CASSPGQGAATNEKLFF.

CDR3 sequence (DNA): TGTGCCAGCAGTCGGCTAGTGGGACAGCCTTACGAGCAGTACTTC. Residues: CASSRLVGQPYEQYF. The chain couples TRBV5-6 to TRBJ2-7, with TRBD1 identical over 7 bases. The CDR3 is 15 amino acids. V was pared by 5 bases and J by 4 bases, with 12 bases of the junction left unmatched. Per the germline V gene, CDR1 is SGHDT and CDR2 is YYEEEE.

The chain joins TRBV5-4 to TRBJ2-3, with D hard to call. The germline gives CDR1 SGHNT, CDR2 YYREEE (reference sequence). The CDR3 has 14 residues. Trimming pared 4 bases from V and 2 bases from J, leaving 11 bases between. The CDR3 region has the DNA TGTGCCAGCAGCCAGGAACCAAACACAGATACGCAGTATTTT. Its translation is CASSQEPNTDTQYF.

The chain has TRBV21-1 and TRBJ2-1; the tabulated D call, TRBD2, remains unverified against the DNA. TRBV21-1 is listed as a pseudogene. This CDR3 region has 16 residues. The CDR3 here is CASSRPSGRLCNEQFF. CDR3 nucleotides: TGTGCCAGCAGCAGGCCTAGCGGGAGGCTTTGTAATGAGCAGTTCTTC.

V gene TRBV6-2 or TRBV6-3 combines with J gene TRBJ2-7; perhaps TRBD2 as D (7 bases). The CDR3 sequence is 14 residues long. V lost 2 bases, J lost 2 bases, and 10 bases lay in between. Germline CDR1 and CDR2: MNHEY and SVGEGT. The CDR3 is CASSYLGGPYEQYF. For the CDR3, the DNA is TGTGCCAGCAGTTACCTCGGGGGGCCCTACGAGCAGTACTTC.

This clone was seen only a few times. The chain recombines TRBV24-1 with TRBJ2-3; TRBD2 might be the D (6 bases). Trimming removed 3 bases from V and 2 bases from J, with 11 bases in between. The CDR3 is 15 amino acids. The germline V gene encodes CDR1 KGHDR and CDR2 SFDVKD. CDR3 amino acids: CATSDRIADTDTQYF. CDR3 DNA sequence: TGTGCCACCAGTGATCGGATAGCGGACACAGATACGCAGTATTTT.

This sequence joins TRBV5-1 and TRBJ1-2; TRBD1 might be the D (6 bases). The V gene's germline CDR1 is SGHRS and CDR2 YFSETQ. V was shortened by 3 bases and J by 6 bases, with 15 bases between the two germline ends. CDR3 size: 14 residues. CDR3 DNA: TGCGCCAGCAGCTCGGAGGTTGACAGGAATGGCTACACCTTC. Amino acids: CASSSEVDRNGYTF.

The gene calls are TRBV19 and TRBJ2-5; 7 positions match TRBD2. With V trimmed by 9 bases and J by 2 bases, 6 bases remained unmatched. The CDR3 spans 13 residues. Germline CDR1 reads LNHDA; CDR2 reads SQIVND (reference sequence). The CDR3 region has the DNA TGTGCCAGCAGCGGGACCATACAAGAGACCCAGTACTTC. It yields the protein CASSGTIQETQYF.

The chain has TRBV25-1 and TRBJ1-2; perhaps TRBD1 as D (5 bases). Trimming cost V 8 bases and J 13 bases, with 23 bases left between them. The germline CDR1 and CDR2 sequences are MGHDK and SYGVNS. CDR3 length equals 13 residues. For the CDR3, the DNA is TGTGCCAGCGGCCGCGGCGGGACTGCCCCTCTCACCTTC. This encodes CASGRGGTAPLTF.

The chain employs TRBV6-5 and TRBJ1-2; weak D call: TRBD1 (5 bases). Germline CDR1 and CDR2: MNHEY and SVGAGI. V shed 5 bases and J shed 6 bases, with 13 bases lying between them. The CDR3 totals 13 residues. Here the CDR3 reads CASSPERGHGYTF. In DNA, the CDR3 is TGTGCCAGCAGTCCCGAAAGGGGCCATGGCTACACCTTC.

The chain joins TRBV18 to TRBJ2-5, with 9 bases lining up with TRBD1. The CDR3 is made up of 19 amino acids. Germline V gene data show CDR1 as KGHSH and CDR2 as LQKENI. J lost 0 bases, V lost 3 bases, and 14 bases had no gene match. The chain's CDR3 is CASSPLLQGTGLYQETQYF. In DNA, the CDR3 is TGTGCCAGCTCACCGTTACTTCAAGGGACAGGGTTGTACCAAGAGACCCAGTACTTC.

CDR3 amino acids: CASSLDATGSYEQYF. Here the CDR3 DNA reads TGTGCCAGCAGCCTAGACGCGACAGGGTCCTACGAGCAGTACTTC. The chain links TRBV3-1 (or the pseudogene TRBV3-2) to TRBJ2-7, with TRBD1 matching 7 bases. Germline trimming cut 4 bases from V and 1 base from J; bases unmatched to any gene: 7. This CDR3 region has 15 residues. CDR1 and CDR2 from the germline V gene are LGHDT and YNNKEL (reference sequence).

This clone has just one count. V gene TRBV4-1 combines with J gene TRBJ1-6; a possible D gene is TRBD1 (5 bases). V lost 1 base, J lost 7 bases, and 14 bases lay in between. Germline CDR1 and CDR2: MGHRA and YSYEKL. The CDR3 runs to 16 residues. This CDR3 reads CASSQVVGAWNSPLHF. The CDR3 DNA reads TGCGCCAGCAGCCAAGTGGTAGGGGCTTGGAATTCACCCCTCCACTTT.

V is TRBV9 and J is TRBJ1-4; D is unresolved. Germline V gene sequence: CDR1 SGDLS, CDR2 YYNGEE. The CDR3 spans 16 residues. V dropped 0 bases and J dropped 0 bases, with 9 bases sitting between them. The CDR3 loop reads CASSVAGTATNEKLFF. CDR3 nucleotide sequence: TGTGCCAGCAGCGTAGCTGGCACAGCAACTAATGAAAAACTGTTTTTT.

The chain recombines TRBV4-1 with TRBJ2-3; D not resolved. The germline V gene encodes CDR1 MGHRA and CDR2 YSYEKL. This CDR3 is built from 17 residues. With 3 bases removed from V and 0 bases from J, the gap between germline ends came to 16 bases. The CDR3 DNA follows: TGCGCCAGCAGCCAGGTTTTAACGACGACTAGCACAGATACGCAGTATTTT. It encodes CASSQVLTTTSTDTQYF.

V gene TRBV6-1 combines with J gene TRBJ2-7, with 9 bases identical to TRBD2. Germline V CDR1 and CDR2: MNHNS, SASEGT. V was pared by 5 bases and J by 5 bases, with 4 bases of the junction left unmatched. The CDR3 sequence is 13 residues long. The CDR3 here is CASSPAGGDEQYF. The CDR3 nucleotides read TGTGCCAGCAGTCCAGCGGGAGGAGACGAGCAGTACTTC.

A few counts support this clone. This chain connects TRBV11-3 to TRBJ2-1, with 10 positions matching TRBD2. Germline V gives CDR1 SGHNT, CDR2 YENEEA. This CDR3 region has 16 residues. After removal of 3 bases from V and 6 bases from J, the junction contained 8 bases not matched to a gene. The CDR3 spells CASSLTLAGGVNEQFF. The CDR3 region has the DNA TGTGCCAGCAGCTTGACCTTAGCGGGAGGCGTCAATGAGCAGTTCTTC.

The gene calls are TRBV19 and TRBJ1-2, with D possibly TRBD1 on 6 matching bases. The V gene's germline CDR1 is LNHDA and CDR2 SQIVND (reference sequence). CDR3 length: 13 amino acids. Trimming shortened V by 7 bases and J by 5 bases, and 14 bases separated the two germline ends. The CDR3 reads CASTRGQGYGYTF. The CDR3 DNA follows: TGTGCCAGTACGCGGGGGCAGGGGTATGGCTACACCTTC.

The chain combines TRBV5-8 with TRBJ1-5; D unclear. This CDR3 is 13 amino acids long. V shed 4 bases and J shed 4 bases, with 9 bases lying between them. From germline, CDR1 is SGHTS and CDR2 YDEGEE. CDR3 region: CASSPELNQPQHF. DNA for the CDR3: TGTGCCAGCAGCCCTGAGCTGAATCAGCCCCAGCATTTT.

This chain links TRBV6-2 or TRBV6-3 with TRBJ1-5; 8 bases agree with TRBD1. The CDR3 loop spans 15 amino acids. V shed 6 bases and J 3 bases; nucleotides not matched to a gene: 7. Germline V gives CDR1 MNHEY, CDR2 SVGEGT. This CDR3 is CASSPRQGNNQPQHF. The CDR3, as DNA: TGTGCCAGCAGCCCGAGACAGGGGAACAATCAGCCCCAGCATTTT.

This chain links TRBV7-9 with TRBJ1-1; possible D gene TRBD1, 5 bases. Looked up from germline, CDR1 is SEHNR and CDR2 is FQNEAQ (reference sequence). CDR3 length equals 13 residues. The V gene lost 1 base and the J gene lost 7 bases, with 10 bases spanning the gap. CDR3 loop: CASSLVGQSEAFF. The CDR3 DNA sequence: TGTGCCAGCAGCTTAGTGGGGCAGAGTGAAGCTTTCTTT. Together with reference TRBV7-9 and TRBJ1-1, the CDR3 gives the full variable domain: DTGVSQNPRHKITKRGQNVTFRCDPISEHNRLYWYRQTLGQGPEFLTYFQNEAQLEKSRLLSDRFSAERPKGSFSTLEIQRTEQGDSAMYLCASSLVGQSEAFFGQGTRLTVV.

This clone was recorded only once. The chain combines TRBV3-1 (or the pseudogene TRBV3-2) with TRBJ2-1; the D gene is possibly TRBD2 (5 bases). The CDR3 length is 16 residues. V lost 0 bases to trimming and J lost 0 bases, with 9 bases between them. CDR1 LGHDT and CDR2 YNNKEL come from the germline V gene (reference sequence). The CDR3 region has the DNA TGTGCCAGCAGCCAAGATGGGAGTATCTCCTACAATGAGCAGTTCTTC. Amino acid sequence: CASSQDGSISYNEQFF.